This TCR beta chain appears in the sequencing data of a study of shared clonotypes between healthy human individuals. The CDR3 length is 16 residues. J lost 2 bases, V lost 3 bases, and 6 bases had no gene match. Germline lookup yields CDR1 WSHSY and CDR2 SAAADI. CD8 cells classed as naive were CD45RO-negative and positively selected for CCR7, excluding terminally differentiated effector memory CD45RA+ cells. Sequencing used immunoSEQ multiplex PCR; TCRdb keeps in-frame clones, though not all of them. This sample has just over 2,000,000 clones, with around 96% found just once. The chain is built from TRBV10-2 and TRBJ2-1; 8 bases are shared with TRBD1. This sequence was found in a man aged 18 to 30 in good health. Sequencing was carried out using naive CD8+ T cells sorted from blood. CDR3: CASSERKDRAYNEQFF. The CDR3 nucleotides read TGCGCCAGCAGTGAAAGAAAGGACAGGGCCTACAATGAGCAGTTCTTC.